The 13 T cell receptor beta chains in this list originate from one sample, sequenced in a study of CXCR3-negative and CXCR3-positive naive CD8 T cells. The study made its TRB cDNA libraries by 5' RACE, adding UMI labels. TCRdb re-called the 5' RACE reads; one entry per CDR3 protein, DNA not given. The table counts about 26,000 distinct CDR3 sequences; about 2.6% lies in the top ten. The sequenced sample was naive CXCR3- CD8+ T cells from blood. Subset specified: CD45RO-CCR7+CD27+CD95- naive CD8+ T cells lacking CXCR3 (TNR3-). The source of these receptors is a human donor in good health. Some clones in this sample may be carry-over from other donors' samples.

The V and J genes are TRBV4-3 and TRBJ2-3. The CDR3 is 12 residues long. CDR1 is LGHNA, CDR2 YSLEER, per germline. The CDR3 region is CASSQVADTQYF.

The chain uses TRBV7-9 and TRBJ1-3. The CDR3 consists of 17 residues. Germline CDR1 is SEHNR and CDR2 is FQNEAQ (reference sequence). The CDR3 sequence: CASSPGAGQGLVHTIYF.

J is TRBJ2-5 and V is TRBV5-1; TCRdb calls TRBD1, which cannot be checked without DNA. The germline V gene has CDR1 SGHRS and CDR2 YFSETQ. There are 14 residues in the CDR3. The CDR3 here is CASSSSTGGYEQYF.

The chain carries TRBV12-3 or TRBV12-4 and TRBJ1-5. The CDR3 runs 13 residues. CDR3 loop: CASSGLINQPQHF.

The CDR3 is CSASERRVEAFF. The chain carries TRBV20-1 and TRBJ1-1. Germline V CDR1 and CDR2: DFQATT, SNEGSKA (reference sequence). The CDR3 contains 12 residues.

This chain connects TRBV7-2 to TRBJ2-1. The CDR3 is 12 amino acids. Germline CDR1 SGHTA, CDR2 FQGNSA. CDR3 in amino acids: CASSLAYNEQFF.

This sequence joins TRBV6-5 and TRBJ1-2. This CDR3 comprises 11 residues. CDR1 and CDR2 from the germline V gene are MNHEY and SVGAGI. The CDR3 here is CASLAGDGYTF.

This rearrangement joins TRBV29-1 to TRBJ1-1. CDR3 length equals 12 residues. Per the germline V gene, CDR1 is SQVTM and CDR2 is ANQGSEA. CDR3 protein: CSVGVGNTEAFF.

The chain is built from TRBV6-2 or TRBV6-3 and TRBJ2-2; TCRdb reports TRBD1, a call that lacks DNA to check it against. Germline CDR1 and CDR2: MNHEY and SVGEGT. The CDR3 is made up of 18 amino acids. The CDR3 protein is CASSYSGTGEFNTGELFF.

The chain links TRBV9 to TRBJ2-5; the D gene TCRdb calls, TRBD1, cannot be checked with no DNA. This CDR3 has 15 residues. Per germline, CDR1 SGDLS and CDR2 YYNGEE. The CDR3 loop is CASSVEAGIQETQYF.

In terms of frequency, this clonotype is medium-sized. This chain links TRBV7-8 with TRBJ1-4; lacking DNA, the TRBD1 call made by TCRdb goes unchecked. The CDR3 is 15 amino acids. Germline assignment: CDR1 SGHVS and CDR2 FQNEAQ. The CDR3 reads CASSLVLGVGEKLFF.

The chain joins TRBV20-1 to TRBJ1-1; TCRdb names TRBD1, which stays unverified in the absence of DNA. Germline lookup yields CDR1 DFQATT and CDR2 SNEGSKA (reference sequence). This CDR3 is built from 11 residues. CDR3 amino acids: CSATTDTEAFF.

The rearrangement joins TRBV30 to TRBJ1-1. The CDR3 contains 12 residues. The germline CDR1 and CDR2 sequences are GTSNPN and SVGIG (reference sequence). The CDR3 spells CAHFTDNTEAFF.